Following are 5 T cell receptor beta chains from one sample sequenced in a study of cytomegalovirus exposure and HLA in healthy donors. PCR used 60 Vbeta primers and 13 Jbeta primers. Produced via immunoSEQ multiplex PCR; TCRdb's table is partial and in-frame only. This sample has 150,000 to 200,000 clones, with about 80% found just once. Specimen: PBMCs. These receptors were taken from a man aged 25 to 45 in good health and CMV-seropositive.

This chain uses TRBV5-1 with TRBJ2-7; 9 bases are a match to TRBD2. The CDR3 covers 19 residues. Germline-derived CDR1 and CDR2 are SGHRS and YFSETQ. Trimming cost V 0 bases and J 3 bases; bases outside gene matches: 16. The CDR3 reads CASSLGETGSGRTLYEQYF. The CDR3 DNA reads TGCGCCAGCAGCTTGGGGGAGACAGGAAGCGGGAGGACTCTCTACGAGCAGTACTTC.

V gene TRBV6-5 combines with J gene TRBJ2-1; 11 nucleotides match TRBD2. Trimming removed 5 bases from V and 6 bases from J; junction bases left unmatched: 3. Germline CDR1 is MNHEY and CDR2 is SVGAGI. The CDR3 contains 14 residues. CDR3 coding DNA: TGTGCCAGCAGTCTAGCGGGAGGAAGCAATGAGCAGTTCTTC. Amino acid sequence: CASSLAGGSNEQFF.

The chain couples TRBV19 to TRBJ1-1; D is undetermined. The V end was cut by 4 bases, the J end by 3 bases, with 9 bases between. The CDR3 spans 13 residues. Germline V lookup: CDR1 LNHDA, CDR2 SQIVND (reference sequence). The CDR3 bases are TGTGCCAGTAGTACTGCAGGCGACACTGAAGCTTTCTTT. This translates into CASSTAGDTEAFF.

This clone was found a few times. The rearrangement uses TRBV25-1 and TRBJ2-2; a weak D match, TRBD1 (5 bases). The length of the CDR3 is 16 residues. Trimming removed 2 bases at V and 1 base at J, with 11 bases between. From germline, CDR1 is MGHDK and CDR2 SYGVNS. CDR3 in DNA: TGTGCCAGCAGTGAAGATAGGGGTATGAACACCGGGGAGCTGTTTTTT. Translation: CASSEDRGMNTGELFF.

V and J are TRBV5-6 and TRBJ1-1; a weak D match, TRBD1 (6 bases). The V gene's germline CDR1 is SGHDT and CDR2 YYEEEE. This CDR3 has 16 residues. V lost 4 bases and J 2 bases, leaving 18 bases between the germline ends. The CDR3 DNA reads TGTGCCAGCAGCCCCGGGACACCAAGCGGAAACACTGAAGCTTTCTTT. Residues: CASSPGTPSGNTEAFF. The entire variable domain, with the rest obtained from reference TRBV5-6 and TRBJ1-1, is as follows: DAGVTQSPTHLIKTRGQQVTLRCSPKSGHDTVSWYQQALGQGPQFIFQYYEEEERQRGNFPDRFSGHQFPNYSSELNVNALLLGDSALYLCASSPGTPSGNTEAFFGQGTRLTVV.